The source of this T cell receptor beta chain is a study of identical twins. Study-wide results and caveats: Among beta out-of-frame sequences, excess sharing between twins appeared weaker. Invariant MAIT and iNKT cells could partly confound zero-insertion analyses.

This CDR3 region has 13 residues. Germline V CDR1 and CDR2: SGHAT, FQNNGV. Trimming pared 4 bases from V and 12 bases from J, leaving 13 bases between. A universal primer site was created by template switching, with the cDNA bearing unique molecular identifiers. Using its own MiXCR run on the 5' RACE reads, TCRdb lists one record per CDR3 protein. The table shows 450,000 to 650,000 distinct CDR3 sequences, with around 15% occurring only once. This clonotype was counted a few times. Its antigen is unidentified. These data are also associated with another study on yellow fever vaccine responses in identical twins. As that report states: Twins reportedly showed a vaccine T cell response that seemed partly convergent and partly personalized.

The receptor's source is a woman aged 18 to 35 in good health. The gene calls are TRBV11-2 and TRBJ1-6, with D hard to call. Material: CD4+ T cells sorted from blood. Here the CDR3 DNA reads TGTGCCAGCAGCTCGACTAGGGCTCTACCCCTCCACTTT. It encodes CASSSTRALPLHF.